This entry is about one TCR beta chain. Its antigen is not identified. Measured with immunoSEQ multiplex PCR; TCRdb has only the in-frame clones, and not every one. The sample lists about 45,000 clones; about 90% were seen once. The sample originates from a study of T cell responses to AZD1222 COVID-19 vaccine. Findings of the study overall: Baseline seropositivity occurred in only a handful of AZD1222 recipients.

The CDR3 has 19 residues. V trimming: 0 bases; J trimming: 2 bases; junction bases outside the gene matches: 10. Germline V gene sequence: CDR1 MRHNA, CDR2 SNTAGT. Source: peripheral blood, taken 28 days after the second AZD1222 dose. The TCR sequence derives from an adult who received the AZD1222 COVID-19 vaccine. The rearrangement uses TRBV6-4 and TRBJ2-2; 9 bases fit TRBD2. For the CDR3, the DNA is TGTGCCAGCAGTGACTCGGTACTAGCGGGCATTCGTAACACCGGGGAGCTGTTTTTT. Amino acid sequence: CASSDSVLAGIRNTGELFF.